This is a list of T cell receptor beta chains from one sample in a study of cytomegalovirus exposure and HLA in healthy donors. Profiling relied on immunoSEQ multiplex PCR, and the TCRdb table lists in-frame clones only, not all of them. The sample yields roughly 99,000 clones, 65% to 85% seen once. The sequencing input was PBMCs. The receptors derive from a man younger than 30 in good health and CMV-seronegative. Both conserved end residues are part of each CDR3. Fields, in order: clone size, CDR3 length, V gene, D gene, J gene, CDR3 protein, CDR3 DNA. D genes are given only for firm matches. Part of the rows lack a size; the others show once, few, many or a class for expanded clones.

>once|17|TRBV5-4|TRBD2|TRBJ2-1
CASSLGGGATRVNEQFF
TGTGCCAGCAGCTTGGGCGGGGGGGCCACAAGGGTCAATGAGCAGTTCTTC
>NA|12|TRBV29-1|TRBD1|TRBJ2-1
CSCNRGLNEQFF
TGCAGTTGTAACAGGGGGCTAAATGAGCAGTTCTTC
>NA|14|TRBV5-1|TRBD1|TRBJ2-1
CASSRGTGDNEQFF
TGCGCCAGCAGCAGGGGGACAGGGGATAATGAGCAGTTCTTC
>NA|14|TRBV10-3|NA|TRBJ2-2
CATQGRLNTGELFF
TGTGCCACCCAGGGAAGGTTGAACACCGGGGAGCTGTTTTTT
>NA|13|TRBV7-3|NA|TRBJ2-2
CASSLLPGGELFF
TGTGCCAGCAGCCTACTTCCGGGGGGGGAGCTGTTTTTT
>NA|14|TRBV19|NA|TRBJ1-1
CASSRGQQNTEAFF
TGTGCCAGTAGTCGGGGACAACAGAACACTGAAGCTTTCTTT
>NA|13|TRBV9|TRBD2|TRBJ2-5
CASSGSGGQTQYF
TGTGCCAGCAGCGGCAGCGGGGGGCAGACCCAGTACTTC
>NA|14|TRBV5-5|TRBD1|TRBJ1-1
CASSVPDRGPEAFF
TGTGCCAGCAGCGTCCCCGACAGGGGGCCTGAAGCTTTCTTT
>NA|12|TRBV10-3|NA|TRBJ1-1
CAISESGSLAFF
TGTGCCATCAGTGAGTCTGGCAGTTTAGCTTTCTTT
>NA|14|TRBV11-2|NA|TRBJ2-7
CASRPIQGRHEQYF
TGTGCCAGCAGACCAATACAGGGGAGGCACGAGCAGTACTTC
>NA|12|TRBV28|NA|TRBJ1-2
CASSLNRGGYTF
TGTGCCAGCAGTTTAAACAGAGGGGGCTACACCTTC
>NA|13|TRBV6-6|NA|TRBJ2-7
CASSYGQNTEQYF
TGTGCCAGCAGTTACGGGCAGAACACCGAGCAGTACTTC
>few|13|TRBV6-5|NA|TRBJ2-1
CASSFSPYNEQFF
TGTGCCAGCAGCTTCTCCCCGTACAATGAGCAGTTCTTC
>few|16|TRBV4-3|NA|TRBJ1-4
CASSQDSKGANEKLFF
TGCGCCAGCAGCCAAGATAGTAAGGGAGCTAATGAAAAACTGTTTTTT
>NA|15|TRBV10-3|NA|TRBJ1-2
CAISESPTANYGYTF
TGTGCCATCAGTGAGTCGCCCACAGCTAACTATGGCTACACCTTC